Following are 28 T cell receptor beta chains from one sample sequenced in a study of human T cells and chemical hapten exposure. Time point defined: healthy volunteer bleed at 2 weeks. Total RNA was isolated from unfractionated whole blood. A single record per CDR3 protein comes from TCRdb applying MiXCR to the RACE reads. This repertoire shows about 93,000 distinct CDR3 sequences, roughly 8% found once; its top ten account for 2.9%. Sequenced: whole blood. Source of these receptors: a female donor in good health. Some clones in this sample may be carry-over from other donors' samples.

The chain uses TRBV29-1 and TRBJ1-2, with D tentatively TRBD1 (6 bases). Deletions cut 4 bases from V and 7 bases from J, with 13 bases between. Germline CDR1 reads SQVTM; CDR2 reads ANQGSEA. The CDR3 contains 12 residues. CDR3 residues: CSVAGQGLGYTF. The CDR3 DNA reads TGCAGCGTTGCTGGTCAGGGGCTTGGCTACACCTTC.

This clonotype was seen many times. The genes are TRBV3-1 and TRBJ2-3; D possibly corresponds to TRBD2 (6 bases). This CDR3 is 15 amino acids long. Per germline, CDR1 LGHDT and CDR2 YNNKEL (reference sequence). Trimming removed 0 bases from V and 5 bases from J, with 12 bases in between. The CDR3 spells CASSQDGGLRDTQYF. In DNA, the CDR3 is TGTGCCAGCAGCCAAGATGGGGGACTCAGAGATACGCAGTATTTT.

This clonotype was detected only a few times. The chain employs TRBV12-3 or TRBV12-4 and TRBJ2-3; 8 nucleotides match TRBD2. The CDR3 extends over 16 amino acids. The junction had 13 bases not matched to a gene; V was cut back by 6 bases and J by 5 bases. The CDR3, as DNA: TGTGCCAGCAGCCTCTTTAGCGGGGTGGTGGGAGATACGCAGTATTTT. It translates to CASSLFSGVVGDTQYF.

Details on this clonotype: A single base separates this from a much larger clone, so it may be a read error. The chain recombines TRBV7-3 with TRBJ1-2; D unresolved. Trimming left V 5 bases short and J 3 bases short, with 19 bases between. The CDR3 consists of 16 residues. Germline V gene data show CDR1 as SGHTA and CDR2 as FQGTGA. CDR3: CASSPNPTPDYYGYTF. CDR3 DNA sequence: TGTGCCAGCAGCCCGAACCCTACACCCGACTACTATGGCTACACCTTC.

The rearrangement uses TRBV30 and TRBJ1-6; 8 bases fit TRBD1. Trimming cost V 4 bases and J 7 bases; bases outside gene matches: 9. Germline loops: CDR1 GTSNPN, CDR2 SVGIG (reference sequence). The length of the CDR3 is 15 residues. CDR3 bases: TGTGCCTGGACTTTCCGGACAGGGTCGAATTCACCCCTCCACTTT. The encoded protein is CAWTFRTGSNSPLHF.

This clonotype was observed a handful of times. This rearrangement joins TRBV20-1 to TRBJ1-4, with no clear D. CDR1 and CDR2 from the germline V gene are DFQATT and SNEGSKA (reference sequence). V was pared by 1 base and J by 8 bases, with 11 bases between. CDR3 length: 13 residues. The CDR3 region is CSARVQEREKLFF. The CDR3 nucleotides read TGCAGTGCTAGAGTCCAGGAGCGGGAAAAACTGTTTTTT.

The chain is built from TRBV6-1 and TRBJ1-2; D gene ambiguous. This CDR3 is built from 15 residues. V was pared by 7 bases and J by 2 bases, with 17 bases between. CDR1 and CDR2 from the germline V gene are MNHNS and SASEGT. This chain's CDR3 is CASNPMQIPNYGYTF. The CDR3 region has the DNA TGTGCCAGCAACCCAATGCAGATTCCCAACTATGGCTACACCTTC.

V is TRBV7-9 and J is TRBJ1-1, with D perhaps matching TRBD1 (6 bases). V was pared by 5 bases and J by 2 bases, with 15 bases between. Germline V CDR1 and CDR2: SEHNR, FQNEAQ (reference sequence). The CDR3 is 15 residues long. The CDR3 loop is CASSGDGGRNTEAFF. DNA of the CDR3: TGTGCCAGCAGCGGGGACGGGGGCCGAAACACTGAAGCTTTCTTT.

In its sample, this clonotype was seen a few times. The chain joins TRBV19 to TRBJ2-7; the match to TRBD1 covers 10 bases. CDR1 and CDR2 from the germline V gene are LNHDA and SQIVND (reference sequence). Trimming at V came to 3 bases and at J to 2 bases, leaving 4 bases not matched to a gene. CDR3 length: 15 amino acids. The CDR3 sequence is CASSIETGGAYEQYF. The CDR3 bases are TGTGCCAGTAGTATCGAGACAGGGGGCGCCTACGAGCAGTACTTC. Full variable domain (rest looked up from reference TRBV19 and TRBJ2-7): DGGITQSPKYLFRKEGQNVTLSCEQNLNHDAMYWYRQDPGQGLRLIYYSQIVNDFQKGDIAEGYSVSREKKESFPLTVTSAQKNPTAFYLCASSIETGGAYEQYFGPGTRLTVT.

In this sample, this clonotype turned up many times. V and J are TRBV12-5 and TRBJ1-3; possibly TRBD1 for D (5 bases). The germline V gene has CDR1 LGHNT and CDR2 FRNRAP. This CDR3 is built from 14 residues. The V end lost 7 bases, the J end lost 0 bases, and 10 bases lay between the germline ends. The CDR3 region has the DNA TGTGCTAGTGCTACAGGAAACTCTGGAAACACCATATATTTT. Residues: CASATGNSGNTIYF.

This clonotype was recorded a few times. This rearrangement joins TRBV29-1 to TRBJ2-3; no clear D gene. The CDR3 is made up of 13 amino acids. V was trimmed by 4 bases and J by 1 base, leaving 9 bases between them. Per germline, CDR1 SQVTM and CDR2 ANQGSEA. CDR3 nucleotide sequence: TGCAGCGTTGGAGGTGCCGGCACAGATACGCAGTATTTT. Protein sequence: CSVGGAGTDTQYF.

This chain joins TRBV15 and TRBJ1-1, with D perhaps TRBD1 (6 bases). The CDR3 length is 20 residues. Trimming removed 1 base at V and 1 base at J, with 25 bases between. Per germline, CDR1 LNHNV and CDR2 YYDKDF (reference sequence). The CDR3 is CATSRVLQTPRGAGNTEAFF. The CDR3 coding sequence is TGTGCCACCAGCAGAGTTCTCCAGACCCCCAGGGGCGCGGGGAACACTGAAGCTTTCTTT.

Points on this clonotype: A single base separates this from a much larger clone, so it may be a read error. In nucleotides, the CDR3 is TGTACCAGCAGCTTAGTCGGTGGCCGAGCTTTCTTT. Translating it yields CTSSLVGGRAFF. The chain joins TRBV7-9 to TRBJ1-1; D unresolved. The CDR3 runs 12 residues. Germline lookup yields CDR1 SEHNR and CDR2 FQNEAQ (reference sequence).

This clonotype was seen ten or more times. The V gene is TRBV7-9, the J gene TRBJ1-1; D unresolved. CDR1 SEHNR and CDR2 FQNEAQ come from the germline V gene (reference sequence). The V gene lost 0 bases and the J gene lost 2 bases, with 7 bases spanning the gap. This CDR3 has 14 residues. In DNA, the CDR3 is TGTGCCAGCAGCTTAGCCTTGAGTAACACTGAAGCTTTCTTT. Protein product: CASSLALSNTEAFF.

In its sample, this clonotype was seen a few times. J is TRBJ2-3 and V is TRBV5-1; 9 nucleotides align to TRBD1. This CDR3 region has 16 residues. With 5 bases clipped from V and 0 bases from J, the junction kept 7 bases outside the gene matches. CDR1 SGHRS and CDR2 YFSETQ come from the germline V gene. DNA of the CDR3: TGCGCCAGCAGTTCACAGGGGGCGCCGAGCACAGATACGCAGTATTTT. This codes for CASSSQGAPSTDTQYF.

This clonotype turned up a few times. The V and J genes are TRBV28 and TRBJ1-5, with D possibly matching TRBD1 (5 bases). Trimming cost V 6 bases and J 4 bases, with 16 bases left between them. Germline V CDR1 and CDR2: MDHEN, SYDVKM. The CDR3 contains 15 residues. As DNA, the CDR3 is TGTGCCAGCAGAATGGCGACAGTTTCAAATCAGCCCCAGCATTTT. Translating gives CASRMATVSNQPQHF.

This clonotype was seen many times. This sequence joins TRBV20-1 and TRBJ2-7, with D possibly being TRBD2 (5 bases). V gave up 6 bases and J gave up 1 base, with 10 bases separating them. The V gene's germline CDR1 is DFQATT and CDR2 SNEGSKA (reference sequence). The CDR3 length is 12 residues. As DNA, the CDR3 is TGCAGTGCAGGAGGAGGTTCCTACGAGCAGTACTTC. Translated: CSAGGGSYEQYF.

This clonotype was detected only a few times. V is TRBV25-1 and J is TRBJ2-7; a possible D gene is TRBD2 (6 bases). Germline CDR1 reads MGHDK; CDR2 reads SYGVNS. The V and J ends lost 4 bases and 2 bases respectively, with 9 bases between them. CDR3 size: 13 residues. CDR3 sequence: CASSALATYEQYF. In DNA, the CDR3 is TGTGCCAGCAGTGCTCTAGCGACCTACGAGCAGTACTTC.

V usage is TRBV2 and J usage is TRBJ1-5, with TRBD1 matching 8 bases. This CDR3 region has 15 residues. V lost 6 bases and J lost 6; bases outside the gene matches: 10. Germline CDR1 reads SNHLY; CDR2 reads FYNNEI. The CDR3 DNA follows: TGTGCCAGCAGACCTACAGGGGGTTTTGGTCAGCCCCAGCATTTT. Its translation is CASRPTGGFGQPQHF.

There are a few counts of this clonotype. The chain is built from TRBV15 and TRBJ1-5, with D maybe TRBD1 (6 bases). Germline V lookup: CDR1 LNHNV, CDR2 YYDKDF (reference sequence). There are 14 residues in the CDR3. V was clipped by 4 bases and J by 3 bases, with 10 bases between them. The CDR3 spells CATSKGQNNQPQHF. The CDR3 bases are TGTGCCACCAGCAAAGGACAGAACAATCAGCCCCAGCATTTT.

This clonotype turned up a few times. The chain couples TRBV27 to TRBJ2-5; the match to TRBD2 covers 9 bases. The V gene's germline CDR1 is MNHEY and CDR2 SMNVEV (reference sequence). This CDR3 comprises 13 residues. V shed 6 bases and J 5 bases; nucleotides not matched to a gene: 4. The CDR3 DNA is TGTGCCAGCAGGCGGGAGGGCCGGGAGACCCAGTACTTC. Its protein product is CASRREGRETQYF.

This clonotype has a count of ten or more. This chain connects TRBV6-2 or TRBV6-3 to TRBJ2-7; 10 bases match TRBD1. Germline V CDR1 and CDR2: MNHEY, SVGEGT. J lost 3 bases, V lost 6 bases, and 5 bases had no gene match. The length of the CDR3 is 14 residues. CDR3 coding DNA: TGTGCCAGCAGCTTGACAGGGGGCTACTACGAGCAGTACTTC. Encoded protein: CASSLTGGYYEQYF.

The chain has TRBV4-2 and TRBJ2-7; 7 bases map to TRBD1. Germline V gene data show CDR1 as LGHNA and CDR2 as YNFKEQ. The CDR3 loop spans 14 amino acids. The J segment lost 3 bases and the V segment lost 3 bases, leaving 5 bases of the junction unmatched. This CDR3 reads CASSHRDRDYEQYF. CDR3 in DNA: TGTGCCAGCAGCCACCGGGACAGAGACTACGAGCAGTACTTC.

This chain's CDR3 is CASSLSGGFSGANVLTF. The CDR3 DNA reads TGTGCCAGCAGCTTATCAGGGGGCTTCTCTGGGGCCAACGTCCTGACTTTC. This chain uses TRBV5-4 with TRBJ2-6; 8 bases agree with TRBD1. Germline loops: CDR1 SGHNT, CDR2 YYREEE (reference sequence). The CDR3 extends over 17 amino acids. V was clipped by 2 bases and J by 0 bases; unmatched bases: 4. Based on the CDR3 plus reference TRBV5-4 and TRBJ2-6, the full variable domain is ETGVTQSPTHLIKTRGQQVTLRCSSQSGHNTVSWYQQALGQGPQFIFQYYREEENGRGNFPPRFSGLQFPNYSSELNVNALELDDSALYLCASSLSGGFSGANVLTFGAGSRLTVL.

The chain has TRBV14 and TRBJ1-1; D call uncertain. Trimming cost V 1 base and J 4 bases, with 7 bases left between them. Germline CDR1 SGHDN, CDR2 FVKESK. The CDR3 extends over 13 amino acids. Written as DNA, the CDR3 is TGTGCCAGCAGCCAAGGCCTCACCACTGAAGCTTTCTTT. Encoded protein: CASSQGLTTEAFF. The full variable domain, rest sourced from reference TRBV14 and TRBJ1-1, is EAGVTQFPSHSVIEKGQTVTLRCDPISGHDNLYWYRRVMGKEIKFLLHFVKESKQDESGMPNNRFLAERTGGTYSTLKVQPAELEDSGVYFCASSQGLTTEAFFGQGTRLTVV.

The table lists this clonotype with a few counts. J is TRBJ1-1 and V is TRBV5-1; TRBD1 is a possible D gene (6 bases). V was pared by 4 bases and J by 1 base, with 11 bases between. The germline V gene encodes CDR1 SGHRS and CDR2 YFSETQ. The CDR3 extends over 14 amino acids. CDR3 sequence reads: CASSPGQPNTEAFF. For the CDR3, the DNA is TGCGCCAGCAGCCCAGGACAGCCGAACACTGAAGCTTTCTTT.

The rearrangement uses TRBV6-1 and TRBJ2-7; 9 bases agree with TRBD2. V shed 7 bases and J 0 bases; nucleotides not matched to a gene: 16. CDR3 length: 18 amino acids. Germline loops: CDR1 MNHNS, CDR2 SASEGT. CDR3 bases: TGTGCCAGCAATCCCTCCCGCAGCGGGAGGACGATCTCCTACGAGCAGTACTTC. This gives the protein CASNPSRSGRTISYEQYF.

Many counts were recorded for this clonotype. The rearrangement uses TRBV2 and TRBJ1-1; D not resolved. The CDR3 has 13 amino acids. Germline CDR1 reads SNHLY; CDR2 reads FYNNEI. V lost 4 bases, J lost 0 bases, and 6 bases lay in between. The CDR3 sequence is CASSGQMNTEAFF. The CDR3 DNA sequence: TGTGCCAGCAGTGGGCAAATGAACACTGAAGCTTTCTTT.